The 6 T cell receptor beta chains given below trace back to one sample, sequenced in a study of T cells expressing NK-cell markers. TCRdb re-called the 5' RACE reads; one entry per CDR3 protein, DNA not given. Its table lists 350,000 to 400,000 distinct CDR3 sequences. The sequencing sample was made of blood T cells: a sorted CD56 or NKG2C T cell subset, CD4+ or CD8+ T cells, or bulk PBMC T cells (not recorded which). The receptors were sampled from a woman aged 50 to 60 in good health.

The chain couples TRBV5-1 to TRBJ2-2. This CDR3 is built from 15 residues. Germline values: CDR1 SGHRS, CDR2 YFSETQ. This CDR3 is CASSESVLNTGELFF.

This chain uses TRBV7-9 with TRBJ1-1. The CDR3 runs 16 residues. CDR1 and CDR2 (germline): SEHNR, FQNEAQ (reference sequence). This CDR3 reads CASSWHVPTGGTEAFF.

This chain joins TRBV20-1 and TRBJ2-1; lacking DNA, the TRBD2 call made by TCRdb goes unchecked. The CDR3 covers 18 residues. Per germline, CDR1 DFQATT and CDR2 SNEGSKA (reference sequence). The CDR3 loop is CSAREGGGTSSFYNEQFF.

This chain links TRBV29-1 with TRBJ2-5; TCRdb selects TRBD2, and the lack of DNA leaves this call unchecked. In germline, CDR1 is SQVTM, CDR2 ANQGSEA. The CDR3 covers 13 residues. CDR3: CSVERGLVKTQYF.

This chain connects TRBV5-1 to TRBJ2-1; TCRdb returns TRBD1, unconfirmable since there is no DNA. CDR3 length: 16 residues. The germline V gene has CDR1 SGHRS and CDR2 YFSETQ. The CDR3 here is CASSSGPLGQGEFQFF. Full variable domain (outside the CDR3, taken from reference TRBV5-1 and TRBJ2-1): KAGVTQTPRYLIKTRGQQVTLSCSPISGHRSVSWYQQTPGQGLQFLFEYFSETQRNKGNFPGRFSGRQFSNSRSEMNVSTLELGDSALYLCASSSGPLGQGEFQFFGPGTRLTVL.

The chain is built from TRBV10-3 and TRBJ2-1; TCRdb's D gene call, TRBD2, goes unchecked for lack of DNA. Germline CDR1 reads ENHRY; CDR2 reads SYGVKD. CDR3 length equals 14 residues. The CDR3 here is CAIAGTSSYNEQFF.